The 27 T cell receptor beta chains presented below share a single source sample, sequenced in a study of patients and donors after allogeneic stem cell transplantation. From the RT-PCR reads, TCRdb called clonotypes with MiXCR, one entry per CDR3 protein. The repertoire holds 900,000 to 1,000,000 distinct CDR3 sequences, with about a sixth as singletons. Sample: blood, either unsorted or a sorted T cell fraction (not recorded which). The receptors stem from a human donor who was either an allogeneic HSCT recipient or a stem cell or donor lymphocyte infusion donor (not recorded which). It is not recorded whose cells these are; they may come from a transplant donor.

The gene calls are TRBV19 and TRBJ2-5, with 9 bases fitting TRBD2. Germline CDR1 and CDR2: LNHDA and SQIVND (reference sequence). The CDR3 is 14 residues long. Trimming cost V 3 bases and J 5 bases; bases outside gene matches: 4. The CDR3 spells CASSMRGGLETQYF. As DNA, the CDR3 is TGTGCCAGTAGTATGCGGGGGGGATTGGAGACCCAGTACTTC.

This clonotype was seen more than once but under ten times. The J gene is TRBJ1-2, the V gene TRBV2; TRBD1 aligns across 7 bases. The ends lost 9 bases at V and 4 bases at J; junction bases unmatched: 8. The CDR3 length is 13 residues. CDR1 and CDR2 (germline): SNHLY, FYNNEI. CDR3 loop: CASSGTETYGYTF. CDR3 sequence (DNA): TGTGCCAGTTCCGGGACAGAGACCTATGGCTACACCTTC.

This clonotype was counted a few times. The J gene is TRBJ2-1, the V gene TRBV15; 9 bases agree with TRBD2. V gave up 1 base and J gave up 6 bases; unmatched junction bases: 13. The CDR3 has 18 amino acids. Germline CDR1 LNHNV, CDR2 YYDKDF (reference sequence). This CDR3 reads CATSRGFGSVAGVNEQFF. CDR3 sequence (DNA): TGTGCCACCAGCAGAGGGTTCGGGTCGGTAGCGGGAGTCAATGAGCAGTTCTTC.

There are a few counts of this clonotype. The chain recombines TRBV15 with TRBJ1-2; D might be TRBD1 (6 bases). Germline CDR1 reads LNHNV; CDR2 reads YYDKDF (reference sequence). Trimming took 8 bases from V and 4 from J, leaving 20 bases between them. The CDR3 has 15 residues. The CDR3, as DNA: TGTGCCACCTTACCAAACAGGGACCAAGGCTATGGCTACACCTTC. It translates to CATLPNRDQGYGYTF.

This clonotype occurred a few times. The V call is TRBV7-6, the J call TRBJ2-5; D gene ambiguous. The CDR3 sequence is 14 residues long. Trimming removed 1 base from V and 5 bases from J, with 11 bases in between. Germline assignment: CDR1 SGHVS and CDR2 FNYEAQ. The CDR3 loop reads CASSLENLRETQYF. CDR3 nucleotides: TGTGCCAGCAGCTTAGAGAACCTGCGGGAGACCCAGTACTTC.

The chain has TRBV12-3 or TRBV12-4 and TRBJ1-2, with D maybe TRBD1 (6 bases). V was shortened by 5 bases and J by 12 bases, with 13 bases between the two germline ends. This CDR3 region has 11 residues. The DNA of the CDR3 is TGTGCCAGCAGTCTACACAGGGCTCACACCTTC. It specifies CASSLHRAHTF.

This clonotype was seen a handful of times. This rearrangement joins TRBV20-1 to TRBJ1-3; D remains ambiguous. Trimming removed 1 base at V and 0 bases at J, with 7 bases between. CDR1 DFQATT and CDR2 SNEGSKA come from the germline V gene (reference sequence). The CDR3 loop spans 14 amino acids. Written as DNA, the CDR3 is TGCAGTGCTAGAGTTGCGATCTCTGGAAACACCATATATTTT. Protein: CSARVAISGNTIYF.

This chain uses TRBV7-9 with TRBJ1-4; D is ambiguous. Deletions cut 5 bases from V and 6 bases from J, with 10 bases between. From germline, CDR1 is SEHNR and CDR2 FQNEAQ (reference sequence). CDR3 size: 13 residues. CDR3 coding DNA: TGTGCCAGCAGCCGCAGACCCGATGAAAAACTGTTTTTT. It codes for CASSRRPDEKLFF. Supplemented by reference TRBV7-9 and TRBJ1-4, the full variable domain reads DTGVSQNPRHKITKRGQNVTFRCDPISEHNRLYWYRQTLGQGPEFLTYFQNEAQLEKSRLLSDRFSAERPKGSFSTLEIQRTEQGDSAMYLCASSRRPDEKLFFGSGTQLSVL.

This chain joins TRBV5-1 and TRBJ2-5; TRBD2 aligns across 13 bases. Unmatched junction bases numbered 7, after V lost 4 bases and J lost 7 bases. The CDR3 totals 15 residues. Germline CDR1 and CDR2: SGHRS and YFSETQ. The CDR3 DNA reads TGCGCCAGCAGCGGGCCAGGGACTAGCGGGACGACCCAGTACTTC. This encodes CASSGPGTSGTTQYF.

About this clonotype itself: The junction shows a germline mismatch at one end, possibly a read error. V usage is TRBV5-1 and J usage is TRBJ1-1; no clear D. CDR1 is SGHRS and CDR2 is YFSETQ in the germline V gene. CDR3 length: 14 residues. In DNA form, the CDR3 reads TGCGCCAGCAGCTTGGCCTACGTGAAGACTGAAGCTTTCTTT. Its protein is CASSLAYVKTEAFF.

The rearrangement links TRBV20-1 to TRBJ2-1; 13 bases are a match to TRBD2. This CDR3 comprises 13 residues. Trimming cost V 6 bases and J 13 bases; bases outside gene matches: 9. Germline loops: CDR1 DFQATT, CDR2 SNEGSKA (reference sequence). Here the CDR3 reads CSAHRLAGGLQFF. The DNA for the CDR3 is TGCAGTGCCCACCGACTAGCGGGGGGTCTACAGTTCTTC.

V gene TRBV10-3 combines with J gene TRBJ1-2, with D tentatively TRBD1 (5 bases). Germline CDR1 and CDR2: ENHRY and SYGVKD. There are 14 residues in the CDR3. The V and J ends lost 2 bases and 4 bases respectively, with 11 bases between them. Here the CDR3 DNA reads TGTGCCATCAGTGAGCCACAGGATACCTATGGCTACACCTTC. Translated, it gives CAISEPQDTYGYTF.

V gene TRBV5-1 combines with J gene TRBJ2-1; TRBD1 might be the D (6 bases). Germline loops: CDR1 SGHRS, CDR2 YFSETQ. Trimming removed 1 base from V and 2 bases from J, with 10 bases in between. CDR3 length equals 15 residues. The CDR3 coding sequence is TGCGCCAGCAGCTTGACAGGGAGCGCCTACAATGAGCAGTTCTTC. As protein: CASSLTGSAYNEQFF.

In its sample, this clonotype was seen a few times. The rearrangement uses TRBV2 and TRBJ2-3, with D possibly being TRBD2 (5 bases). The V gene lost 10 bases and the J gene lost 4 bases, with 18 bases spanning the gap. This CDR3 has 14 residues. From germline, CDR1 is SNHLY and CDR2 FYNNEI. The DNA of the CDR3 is TGTGCCATAAACGACGGGGTTGAGTCAGATACGCAGTATTTT. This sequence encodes CAINDGVESDTQYF.

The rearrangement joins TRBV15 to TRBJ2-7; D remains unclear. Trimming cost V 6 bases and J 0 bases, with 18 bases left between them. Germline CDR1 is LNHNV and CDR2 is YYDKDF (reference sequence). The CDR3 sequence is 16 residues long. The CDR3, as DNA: TGTGCCACCAGTAAGTCGAGTCCCCGCCTCTCCTACGAGCAGTACTTC. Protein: CATSKSSPRLSYEQYF.

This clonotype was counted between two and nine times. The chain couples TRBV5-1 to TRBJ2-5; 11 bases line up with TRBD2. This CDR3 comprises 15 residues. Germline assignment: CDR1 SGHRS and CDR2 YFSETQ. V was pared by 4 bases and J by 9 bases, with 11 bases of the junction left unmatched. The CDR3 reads CASSPGLAGQDPQYF. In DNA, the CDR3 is TGCGCCAGCAGCCCAGGACTAGCGGGCCAGGATCCCCAGTACTTC.

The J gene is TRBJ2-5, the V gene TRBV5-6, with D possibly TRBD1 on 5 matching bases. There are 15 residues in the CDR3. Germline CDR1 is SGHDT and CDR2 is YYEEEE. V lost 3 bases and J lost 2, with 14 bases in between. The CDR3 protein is CASSYRSTKQETQYF. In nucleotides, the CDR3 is TGTGCCAGCAGCTACAGGAGTACCAAGCAAGAGACCCAGTACTTC.

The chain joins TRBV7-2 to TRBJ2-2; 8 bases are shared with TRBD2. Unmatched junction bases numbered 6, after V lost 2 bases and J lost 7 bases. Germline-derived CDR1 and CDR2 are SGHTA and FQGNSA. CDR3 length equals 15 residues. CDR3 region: CASSLWTSSVGELFF. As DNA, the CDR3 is TGTGCCAGCAGCTTATGGACTAGCTCGGTCGGGGAGCTGTTTTTT. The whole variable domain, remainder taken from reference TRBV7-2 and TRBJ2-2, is GAGVSQSPSNKVTEKGKDVELRCDPISGHTALYWYRQSLGQGLEFLIYFQGNSAPDKSGLPSDRFSAERTGGSVSTLTIQRTQQEDSAVYLCASSLWTSSVGELFFGEGSRLTVL.

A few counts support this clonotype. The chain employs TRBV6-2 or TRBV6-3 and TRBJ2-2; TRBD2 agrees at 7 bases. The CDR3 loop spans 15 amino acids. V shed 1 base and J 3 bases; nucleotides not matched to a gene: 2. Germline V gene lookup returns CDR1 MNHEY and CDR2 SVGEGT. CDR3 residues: CASSYFAGDTGELFF. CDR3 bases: TGTGCCAGCAGTTACTTCGCGGGGGACACCGGGGAGCTGTTTTTT.

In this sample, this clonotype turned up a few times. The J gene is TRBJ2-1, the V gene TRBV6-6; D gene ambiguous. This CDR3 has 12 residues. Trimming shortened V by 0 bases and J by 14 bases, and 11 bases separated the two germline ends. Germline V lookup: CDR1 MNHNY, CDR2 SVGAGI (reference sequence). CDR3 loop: CASSYSAFGEFF. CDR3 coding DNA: TGTGCCAGCAGTTACTCCGCTTTTGGGGAGTTCTTC.

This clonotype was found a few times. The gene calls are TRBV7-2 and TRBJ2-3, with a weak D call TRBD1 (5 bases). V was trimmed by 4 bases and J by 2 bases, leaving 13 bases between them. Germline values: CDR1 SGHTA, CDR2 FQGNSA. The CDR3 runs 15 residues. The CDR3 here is CASSSRQGFTDTQYF. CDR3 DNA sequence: TGTGCCAGCAGCTCCCGCCAGGGTTTCACAGATACGCAGTATTTT.

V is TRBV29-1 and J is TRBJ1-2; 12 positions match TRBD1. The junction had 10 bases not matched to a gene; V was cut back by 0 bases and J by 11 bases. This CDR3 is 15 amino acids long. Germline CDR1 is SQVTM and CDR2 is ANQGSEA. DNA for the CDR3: TGCAGCGTTGAAGATTGGCCGGGACAGGGGGCGCGGTACACCTTC. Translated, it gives CSVEDWPGQGARYTF.

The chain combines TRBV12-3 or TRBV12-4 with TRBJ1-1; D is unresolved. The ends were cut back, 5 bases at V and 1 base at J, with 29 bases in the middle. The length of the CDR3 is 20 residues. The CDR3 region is CASSPDRDGWNLRANTEAFF. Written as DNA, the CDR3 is TGTGCCAGCAGTCCGGACCGCGATGGCTGGAATTTAAGGGCGAACACTGAAGCTTTCTTT.

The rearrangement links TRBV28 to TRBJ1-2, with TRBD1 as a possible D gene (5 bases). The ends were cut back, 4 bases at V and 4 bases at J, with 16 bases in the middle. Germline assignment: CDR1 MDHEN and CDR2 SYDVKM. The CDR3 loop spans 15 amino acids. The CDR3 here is CASSSRPGGVYGYTF. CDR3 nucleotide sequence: TGTGCCAGCAGTTCACGCCCCGGGGGAGTCTATGGCTACACCTTC.

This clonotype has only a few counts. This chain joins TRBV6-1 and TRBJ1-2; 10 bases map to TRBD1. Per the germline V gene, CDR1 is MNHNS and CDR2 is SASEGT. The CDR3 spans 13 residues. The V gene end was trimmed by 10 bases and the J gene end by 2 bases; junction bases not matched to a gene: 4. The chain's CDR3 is CATTDRGNYGYTF. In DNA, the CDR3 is TGTGCCACCACGGACAGGGGGAACTATGGCTACACCTTC.

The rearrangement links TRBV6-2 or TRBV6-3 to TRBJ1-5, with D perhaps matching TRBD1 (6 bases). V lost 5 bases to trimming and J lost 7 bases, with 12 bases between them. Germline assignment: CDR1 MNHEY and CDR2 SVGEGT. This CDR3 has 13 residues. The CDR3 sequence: CASSTQGKQPQHF. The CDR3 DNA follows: TGTGCCAGCAGTACTCAGGGGAAGCAGCCCCAGCATTTT.

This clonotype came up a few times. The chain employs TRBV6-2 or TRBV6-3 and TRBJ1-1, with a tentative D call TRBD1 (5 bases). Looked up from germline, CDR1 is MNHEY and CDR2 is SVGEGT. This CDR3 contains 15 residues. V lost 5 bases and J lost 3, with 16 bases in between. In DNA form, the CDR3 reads TGTGCCAGCAGTCCCCCGGCGACAGAGTACACTGAAGCTTTCTTT. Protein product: CASSPPATEYTEAFF.